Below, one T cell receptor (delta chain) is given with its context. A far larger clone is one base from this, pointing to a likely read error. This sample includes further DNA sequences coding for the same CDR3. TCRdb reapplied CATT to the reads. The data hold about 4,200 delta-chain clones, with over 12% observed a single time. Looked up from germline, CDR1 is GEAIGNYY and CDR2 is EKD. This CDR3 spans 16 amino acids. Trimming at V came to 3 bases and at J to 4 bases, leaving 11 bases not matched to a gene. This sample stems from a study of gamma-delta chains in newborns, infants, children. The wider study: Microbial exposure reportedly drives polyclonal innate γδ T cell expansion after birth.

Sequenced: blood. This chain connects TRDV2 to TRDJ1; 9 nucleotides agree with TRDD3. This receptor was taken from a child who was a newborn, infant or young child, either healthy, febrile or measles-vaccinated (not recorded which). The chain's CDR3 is CACDSLLGDLNDKLIF. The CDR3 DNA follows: TGTGCCTGTGACTCGTTACTGGGGGACCTTAACGATAAACTCATCTTT.